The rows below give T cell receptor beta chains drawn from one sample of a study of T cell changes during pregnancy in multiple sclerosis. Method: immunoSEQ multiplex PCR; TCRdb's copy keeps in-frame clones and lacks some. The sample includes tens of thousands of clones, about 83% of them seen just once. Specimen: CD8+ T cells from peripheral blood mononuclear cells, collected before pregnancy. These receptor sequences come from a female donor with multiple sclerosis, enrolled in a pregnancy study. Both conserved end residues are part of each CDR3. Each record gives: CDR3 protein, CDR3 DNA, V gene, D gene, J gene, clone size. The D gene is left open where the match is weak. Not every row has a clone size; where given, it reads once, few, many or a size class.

CASSDLYEQYF TGCGCCAGCAGTGACTTGTACGAGCAGTACTTC TRBV10-2 - TRBJ2-7 once
CASSLERAGGLYEQYF TGTGCCAGCAGCTTAGAACGTGCGGGAGGGCTCTACGAGCAGTACTTC TRBV7-6 TRBD2 TRBJ2-7 -
CASSVGQGQDTQYF TGTGCCAGCAGCGTGGGACAGGGGCAAGATACGCAGTATTTT TRBV9 TRBD1 TRBJ2-3 -
CASSPRRWGGRTYEQYF TGTGCCAGCAGCCCTCGGCGGTGGGGGGGAAGGACCTACGAGCAGTACTTC TRBV28 TRBD2 TRBJ2-7 -
CASSSGDRVYEQYF TGTGCCAGCAGTTCCGGGGACAGGGTATACGAGCAGTACTTC TRBV6-6 TRBD1 TRBJ2-7 -
CASSLDASGIYEQYF TGCGCCAGCAGCTTGGATGCTAGCGGGATCTACGAGCAGTACTTC TRBV5-1 TRBD2 TRBJ2-7 -
CASIPELGVRTEAFF TGTGCCAGCATCCCCGAGCTCGGGGTTCGAACTGAAGCTTTCTTT TRBV7-2 - TRBJ1-1 -
CASSYLAGGPGQDEQFF TGTGCCAGCAGTTATCTAGCGGGAGGGCCTGGTCAGGATGAGCAGTTCTTC TRBV28 TRBD2 TRBJ2-1 -
CASRRWNQPQHF TGCGCCAGCAGGCGGTGGAATCAGCCCCAGCATTTT TRBV10-2 - TRBJ1-5 large
CASSDYAGGPEAFF TGTGCCAGCAGTGACTACGCCGGAGGCCCTGAAGCTTTCTTT TRBV6-4 - TRBJ1-1 -
CASSLSGDNEQFF TGTGCCAGCAGTTTATCAGGGGACAATGAGCAGTTCTTC TRBV27 - TRBJ2-1 -
CATSPVGSDEQFF TGTGCCACCTCGCCCGTGGGGAGTGATGAGCAGTTCTTC TRBV6-5 - TRBJ2-1 -
CAISSSDRGNTEAFF TGTGCCATCAGCTCTAGCGACAGGGGGAACACTGAAGCTTTCTTT TRBV6-5 TRBD1 TRBJ1-1 -
CASSDRLAGATEQYF TGTGCCAGCAGCGATCGACTAGCGGGAGCAACGGAGCAGTACTTC TRBV5-5 TRBD2 TRBJ2-7 -
CASSPKREGPYEQYF TGTGCCAGCAGCCCTAAGCGGGAGGGCCCCTACGAGCAGTACTTC TRBV27 TRBD2 TRBJ2-7 -
CASSYSNYYSNEQFF TGTGCCAGCAGTTACTCGAATTATTACAGCAATGAGCAGTTCTTC TRBV6-5 - TRBJ2-1 once
CASSGTGTAYEQYF TGTGCCAGCAGCGGAACCGGGACAGCTTACGAGCAGTACTTC TRBV5-6 TRBD1 TRBJ2-7 -